Listed below are T cell receptor beta chains from one sample, sequenced in a study of T cells in Graves' hyperthyroidism and ophthalmopathy. TCRdb ran MiXCR on the multiplex PCR reads and lists one entry per CDR3 protein. Of about 590,000 distinct CDR3 sequences listed, 15% to 18% are singletons. The specimen sequenced was blood. The receptors come from a woman aged 30 to 39 with Graves' hyperthyroidism. CDR3s include the opening cysteine and the closing phenylalanine or tryptophan. The D gene is left open where the match is weak. The size field is filled for only some rows; it gives once, few, many or a size class.

clone size	V gene	J gene	D gene	CDR3 protein	CDR3 DNA
.	TRBV20-1	TRBJ1-1	.	CSASLEGKMNTEAFF	TGCAGTGCTAGTCTGGAGGGGAAAATGAACACTGAAGCTTTCTTT
few	TRBV6-9	TRBJ1-1	TRBD1	CASSYTVGQDTEAFF	TGTGCCAGCAGTTATACCGTTGGACAGGACACTGAAGCTTTCTTT
many	TRBV30	TRBJ1-2	TRBD1	CAWSVLRGTIYNYGYTF	TGTGCCTGGAGTGTACTCAGGGGGACTATCTATAACTATGGCTACACCTTC
many	TRBV12-5	TRBJ2-7	TRBD2	CASGFTSGIPMSYEQYF	TGTGCTAGTGGTTTCACTAGCGGGATACCGATGTCCTACGAGCAGTACTTC
few	TRBV7-6	TRBJ1-5	.	CASSLATDQPQHF	TGTGCCAGCAGCTTAGCAACTGATCAGCCCCAGCATTTT
.	TRBV18	TRBJ1-1	.	CASSPAWGGIGNTEAFF	TGTGCCAGCTCACCCGCCTGGGGGGGAATCGGGAACACTGAAGCTTTCTTT
.	TRBV12-3/TRBV12-4	TRBJ2-1	TRBD2	CASSSALGLAGPLAPNEQFF	TGTGCCAGCAGTTCCGCCCTAGGACTAGCGGGCCCCCTTGCCCCCAATGAGCAGTTCTTC
many	TRBV6-5	TRBJ2-5	TRBD2	CASSYGLAGGETQYF	TGTGCCAGCAGTTACGGACTAGCGGGAGGGGAGACCCAGTACTTC
.	TRBV19	TRBJ1-5	.	CASSITGSSSNQPQHF	TGTGCCAGTAGTATCACAGGGTCTTCTAGCAATCAGCCCCAGCATTTT
many	TRBV27	TRBJ2-3	TRBD2	CASSTTGTSGRAERWDTQYF	TGTGCCAGCAGTACCACCGGGACTAGCGGGAGGGCCGAGAGGTGGGATACGCAGTATTTT